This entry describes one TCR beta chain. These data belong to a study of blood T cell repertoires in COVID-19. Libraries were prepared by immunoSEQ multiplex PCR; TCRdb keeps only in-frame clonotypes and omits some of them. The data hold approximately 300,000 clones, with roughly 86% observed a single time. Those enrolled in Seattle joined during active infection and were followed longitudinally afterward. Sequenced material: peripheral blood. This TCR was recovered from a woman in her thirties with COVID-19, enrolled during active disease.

CDR3 amino acids: CASSLQGGLYGYTF. CDR3 nucleotides: TGTGCCAGCAGCTTACAAGGGGGTCTCTATGGCTACACCTTC. This chain links TRBV7-2 with TRBJ1-2; D might be TRBD1 (6 bases). V was trimmed by 2 bases and J by 4 bases, leaving 11 bases between them. The CDR3 extends over 14 amino acids. The V gene's germline CDR1 is SGHTA and CDR2 FQGNSA.